Below are 26 T cell receptor beta chains sequenced from a single sample in a study of T cell responses to AZD1222 COVID-19 vaccine. Generated by immunoSEQ multiplex PCR, the TCRdb table keeps only in-frame clones and is missing some. This repertoire shows some 110,000 clones, approximately 90% found once; its top ten account for roughly 1.5%. Sequencing used peripheral blood, obtained 28 days after the second AZD1222 dose. These receptors came from an adult who received the AZD1222 COVID-19 vaccine.

To note about this clone: Other DNA sequences in the same sample also yield this CDR3. The rearrangement joins TRBV12-3 or TRBV12-4 to TRBJ1-5; no reliable D call. V gave up 3 bases and J gave up 4 bases, with 4 bases separating them. CDR3 length: 12 residues. As DNA, the CDR3 is TGTGCCAGCAGTTTTTCTAATCAGCCCCAGCATTTT. Translated: CASSFSNQPQHF.

In DNA, the CDR3 is TGTGCCAGCAGCTTAGAGTCGGGCAGAGCCAATGAGCAGTTCTTC. Its protein is CASSLESGRANEQFF. The chain recombines TRBV11-2 with TRBJ2-1; D not resolved. The V and J ends lost 0 bases and 6 bases respectively, with 12 bases between them. The CDR3 consists of 15 residues. From germline, CDR1 is SGHAT and CDR2 FQNNGV. Supplemented by reference TRBV11-2 and TRBJ2-1, the full variable domain reads EAGVAQSPRYKIIEKRQSVAFWCNPISGHATLYWYQQILGQGPKLLIQFQNNGVVDDSQLPKDRFSAERLKGVDSTLKIQPAKLEDSAVYLCASSLESGRANEQFFGPGTRLTVL.

The V gene is TRBV24-1, the J gene TRBJ1-4; D unresolved. The CDR3 is 14 residues long. In germline, CDR1 is KGHDR, CDR2 SFDVKD. The V and J ends lost 5 bases and 4 bases respectively, with 10 bases between them. DNA of the CDR3: TGTGCCACCAGTGGTTGGAGGATTAATGAAAAACTGTTTTTT. It is translated as CATSGWRINEKLFF.

V gene TRBV2 combines with J gene TRBJ1-2; D uncertain. The CDR3 consists of 14 residues. V lost 0 bases and J lost 6, with 11 bases in between. The germline V gene has CDR1 SNHLY and CDR2 FYNNEI. The CDR3 nucleotides are TGTGCCAGCAGTGAAGCGCGGGTCGCAGATGGCTACACCTTC. Translating it yields CASSEARVADGYTF.

The gene calls are TRBV4-1 and TRBJ2-3; 11 bases fit TRBD2. Germline CDR1 reads MGHRA; CDR2 reads YSYEKL. J lost 2 bases, V lost 4 bases, and 5 bases had no gene match. CDR3 length equals 16 residues. The CDR3 coding sequence is TGCGCCAGCAGCCTCCTAGCGGGAGGCATCACAGATACGCAGTATTTT. The encoded protein is CASSLLAGGITDTQYF.

This chain uses TRBV14 with TRBJ2-7; 9 nucleotides align to TRBD1. Germline-derived CDR1 and CDR2 are SGHDN and FVKESK. CDR3 length equals 14 residues. The V and J ends lost 6 bases and 3 bases, in that order; junction bases with no gene match: 6. CDR3 sequence: CASSLPGQGYEQYF. CDR3 nucleotides: TGTGCCAGCAGTCTTCCGGGACAGGGCTACGAGCAGTACTTC.

The chain recombines TRBV6-5 with TRBJ1-1; D unresolved. The CDR3 runs to 13 residues. CDR1 is MNHEY, CDR2 SVGAGI, per germline. Trimming removed 1 base from V and 4 bases from J, with 7 bases in between. The CDR3 is CASSYWSGTEAFF. The CDR3 DNA sequence: TGTGCCAGCAGTTACTGGTCCGGCACTGAAGCTTTCTTT.

The V gene is TRBV18, the J gene TRBJ1-5; 8 nucleotides agree with TRBD1. CDR1 and CDR2 (germline): KGHSH, LQKENI. The CDR3 spans 14 residues. The trim removed 3 bases at V and 8 bases at J, leaving 6 bases unmatched. The CDR3 spells CASSPRTGMEPQHF. The CDR3 nucleotides read TGTGCCAGCTCACCCAGGACAGGGATGGAGCCCCAGCATTTT. The whole variable domain, remainder taken from reference TRBV18 and TRBJ1-5, is NAGVMQNPRHLVRRRGQEARLRCSPMKGHSHVYWYRQLPEEGLKFMVYLQKENIIDESGMPKERFSAEFPKEGPSILRIQQVVRGDSAAYFCASSPRTGMEPQHFGDGTRLSIL.

This chain uses TRBV9 with TRBJ2-2; D gene uncertain. CDR1 is SGDLS, CDR2 YYNGEE, per germline. There are 13 residues in the CDR3. Trimming left V 2 bases short and J 7 bases short, with 9 bases between. In nucleotides, the CDR3 is TGTGCCAGCAGCGTCATGGACGGCGGGGAGCTGTTTTTT. It encodes CASSVMDGGELFF.

The V call is TRBV11-2, the J call TRBJ2-1; D may be TRBD2 (6 bases). V lost 1 base and J lost 7, with 8 bases in between. Looked up from germline, CDR1 is SGHAT and CDR2 is FQNNGV. The CDR3 is 13 amino acids. CDR3 nucleotides: TGTGCCAGCAGCTTAGGGAGGGAGAATGAGCAGTTCTTC. Its protein product is CASSLGRENEQFF.

V gene TRBV6-2 or TRBV6-3 combines with J gene TRBJ2-1, with D tentatively TRBD2 (7 bases). In germline, CDR1 is MNHEY, CDR2 SVGEGT. This CDR3 has 13 amino acids. Deletions cut 2 bases from V and 9 bases from J, with 11 bases between. The CDR3 spells CASSYGGAVEQFF. In DNA form, the CDR3 reads TGTGCCAGCAGTTACGGGGGGGCGGTTGAGCAGTTCTTC.

The chain employs TRBV29-1 and TRBJ1-2; D not certain. Germline CDR1 reads SQVTM; CDR2 reads ANQGSEA. With 0 bases removed from V and 6 bases from J, the gap between germline ends came to 8 bases. The CDR3 is 12 residues long. The CDR3 nucleotides are TGCAGCGTTGAAGACAGCCCAAATGGCTACACCTTC. Encoded protein: CSVEDSPNGYTF. Complete variable domain (other parts from reference TRBV29-1 and TRBJ1-2): SAVISQKPSRDICQRGTSLTIQCQVDSQVTMMFWYRQQPGQSLTLIATANQGSEATYESGFVIDKFPISRPNLTFSTLTVSNMSPEDSSIYLCSVEDSPNGYTFGSGTRLTVV.

This chain joins TRBV6-5 and TRBJ2-7; D could derive from TRBD1 or TRBD2 (5 bases each). In germline, CDR1 is MNHEY, CDR2 SVGAGI. With 4 bases removed from V and 12 bases from J, the gap between germline ends came to 22 bases. This CDR3 contains 14 residues. DNA of the CDR3: TGTGCCAGCAGTTCCCGGGACGGCACGGATTATCGGTACTTC. Residues: CASSSRDGTDYRYF.

The CDR3 sequence is CASSLKFAASGGDTQYF. CDR3 nucleotide sequence: TGTGCCAGCAGCTTAAAATTCGCTGCCTCAGGAGGGGATACGCAGTATTTT. The chain recombines TRBV11-2 with TRBJ2-3; tentative D call: TRBD2 (6 bases). The CDR3 covers 17 residues. The germline V and J ends were trimmed by 2 bases and 6 bases, with 21 bases remaining between them. Germline assignment: CDR1 SGHAT and CDR2 FQNNGV.

CDR3 nucleotide sequence: TGTGCCAGCAGCTTGGGGGTATCCGACATGAACACTGAAGCTTTCTTT. This gives the protein CASSLGVSDMNTEAFF. The chain combines TRBV5-8 with TRBJ1-1; the D is unclear. Germline loops: CDR1 SGHTS, CDR2 YDEGEE. This CDR3 spans 16 amino acids. The ends were cut back, 0 bases at V and 0 bases at J, with 12 bases in the middle.

This chain connects TRBV27 to TRBJ1-1; 7 positions match TRBD1. CDR1 MNHEY and CDR2 SMNVEV come from the germline V gene (reference sequence). Trimming cost V 2 bases and J 1 base; bases outside gene matches: 7. This CDR3 is 16 amino acids long. The CDR3 coding sequence is TGTGCCAGCAGTTTACCCCCAGGGGGAAGGAACACTGAAGCTTTCTTT. Amino acids: CASSLPPGGRNTEAFF.

The chain is built from TRBV6-5 and TRBJ1-6; D is perhaps TRBD1 (6 bases). Per the germline V gene, CDR1 is MNHEY and CDR2 is SVGAGI. This CDR3 contains 14 residues. The ends were cut back, 6 bases at V and 6 bases at J, with 12 bases in the middle. CDR3: CASRAGVGNSPLHF. The DNA for the CDR3 is TGTGCCAGCAGGGCAGGGGTCGGTAATTCACCCCTCCACTTT.

This clone was recorded a few times. The chain uses TRBV2 and TRBJ2-1; 11 nucleotides agree with TRBD2. Trimming cost V 4 bases and J 11 bases; bases outside gene matches: 16. The germline V gene has CDR1 SNHLY and CDR2 FYNNEI. There are 17 residues in the CDR3. The CDR3 loop reads CASSGPSGLAEIPQQFF. The CDR3 DNA sequence: TGTGCCAGCAGTGGGCCCTCGGGACTAGCGGAGATCCCACAGCAGTTCTTC.

This sequence joins TRBV15 and TRBJ2-2, with D hard to call. Trimming took 6 bases from V and 0 from J, leaving 14 bases between them. Germline CDR1 LNHNV, CDR2 YYDKDF (reference sequence). The CDR3 extends over 16 amino acids. The CDR3 region has the DNA TGTGCCACCAGTCATTCGACGGACCCGAACACCGGGGAGCTGTTTTTT. Protein: CATSHSTDPNTGELFF.

CDR3 residues: CSALQGAQTNEKLFF. Here the CDR3 DNA reads TGCAGCGCATTACAGGGGGCGCAAACTAATGAAAAACTGTTTTTT. V usage is TRBV29-1 and J usage is TRBJ1-4, with 9 bases lining up with TRBD1. CDR3 length equals 15 residues. Germline CDR1 SQVTM, CDR2 ANQGSEA. J gave up 1 base and V 7 bases, and 7 bases lay outside the gene matches.

The chain has TRBV5-1 and TRBJ2-2; 10 bases map to TRBD2. This CDR3 has 15 residues. V lost 3 bases and J lost 6; bases outside the gene matches: 5. Looked up from germline, CDR1 is SGHRS and CDR2 is YFSETQ. The DNA of the CDR3 is TGCGCCAGCAGCTGGGGGCTAGCGGGAGCCGGGGAGCTGTTTTTT. Residues: CASSWGLAGAGELFF.

The CDR3 reads CASRERGDTQYF. CDR3 nucleotide sequence: TGTGCCAGCCGGGAGCGGGGGGATACGCAGTATTTT. The V gene is TRBV2, the J gene TRBJ2-3; 8 bases line up with TRBD2. V lost 8 bases to trimming and J lost 6 bases; unmatched junction nucleotides: 4. The CDR3 consists of 12 residues. CDR1 and CDR2 (germline): SNHLY, FYNNEI.

The chain joins TRBV29-1 to TRBJ2-1; the match to TRBD2 covers 8 bases. Germline CDR1 is SQVTM and CDR2 is ANQGSEA. This CDR3 has 19 amino acids. V was pared by 0 bases and J by 0 bases, with 13 bases of the junction left unmatched. CDR3 sequence (DNA): TGCAGCGTTGAAGAGGTTACGAGACTAGCGCACAGCTCCTACAATGAGCAGTTCTTC. It translates to CSVEEVTRLAHSSYNEQFF.

As for this clone: Other DNA sequences in the sample encode the same CDR3. This rearrangement joins TRBV7-3 to TRBJ1-6, with a weak D call TRBD1 (5 bases). Germline values: CDR1 SGHTA, CDR2 FQGTGA. This CDR3 is 17 amino acids long. V dropped 5 bases and J dropped 5 bases, with 19 bases sitting between them. DNA of the CDR3: TGTGCCAGCAGCGTACGACCGGGACCGATCGATAATTCACCCCTCCACTTT. It is translated as CASSVRPGPIDNSPLHF.

The chain combines TRBV5-6 with TRBJ1-5; unclear D gene. The CDR3 runs to 15 residues. The V end was cut by 1 base, the J end by 0 bases, with 8 bases between. Germline V lookup: CDR1 SGHDT, CDR2 YYEEEE. Here the CDR3 reads CASSLFALSNQPQHF. The CDR3 DNA is TGTGCCAGCAGCTTGTTCGCTCTTAGCAATCAGCCCCAGCATTTT.

V is TRBV5-4 and J is TRBJ1-2; D remains ambiguous. Per germline, CDR1 SGHNT and CDR2 YYREEE (reference sequence). The CDR3 sequence is 16 residues long. The V end lost 0 bases, the J end lost 1 base, and 13 bases lay between the germline ends. For the CDR3, the DNA is TGTGCCAGCAGCTTGGGCATCGGGCAGAATAACTATGGCTACACCTTC. Translation gives CASSLGIGQNNYGYTF.